These T cell receptor beta chains were read from a single sample in a study of technical replicates of blood from several donors. The repertoire was sequenced with immunoSEQ multiplex PCR; TCRdb's copy has only in-frame clones and lacks some. This sample carries 13,000 or so clones, roughly 85% of them seen once, and the ten largest clones take over 9.5%. The sample taken for sequencing was PBMCs. The receptors shown here come from a human donor in good health. Each CDR3 is given with its conserved first and last residue. The D gene is left open where the match is weak. Size is stated for part of the rows, as once, few or many counts, or as a class when the clone is expanded.

once,TRBD2,TRBJ2-6,TRBV2,CASSERGLAGLFSGANVLTF,TGTGCCAGCAGTGAACGAGGGCTAGCGGGACTATTCTCTGGGGCCAACGTCCTGACTTTC
.,.,TRBJ1-1,TRBV10-2,CASTMTGNTEAFF,TGCGCCAGCACCATGACTGGGAACACTGAAGCTTTCTTT
.,TRBD1,TRBJ2-2,TRBV4-1,CASSPDRTTGELFF,TGCGCCAGCAGCCCGGACAGGACAACCGGGGAGCTGTTTTTT
.,.,TRBJ2-5,TRBV2,CASSTGVQETQYF,TGTGCCAGCAGTACGGGAGTTCAAGAGACCCAGTACTTC
.,TRBD2,TRBJ2-7,TRBV28,CASSPRASGSSYEQYF,TGTGCCAGCAGTCCCCGGGCTAGCGGAAGCTCCTACGAGCAGTACTTC
.,TRBD2,TRBJ2-1,TRBV2,CASTYGAGDYNEQFF,TGTGCCAGCACTTATGGGGCGGGAGACTACAATGAGCAGTTCTTC
.,.,TRBJ2-6,TRBV25-1,CASSELGGTGANVLTF,TGTGCCAGCAGTGAATTAGGGGGTACTGGGGCCAACGTCCTGACTTTC
.,TRBD2,TRBJ2-5,TRBV28,CASQGSGRGETQYF,TGTGCCAGCCAAGGTAGCGGGAGGGGAGAGACCCAGTACTTC
.,.,TRBJ2-5,TRBV7-9,CASSPVGGVRETQYF,TGTGCCAGCAGCCCCGTGGGGGGAGTCCGGGAGACCCAGTACTTC
.,TRBD1,TRBJ1-5,TRBV7-2,CASSLGAGTGINQPQHF,TGTGCCAGCAGCTTAGGCGCCGGGACAGGAATCAATCAGCCCCAGCATTTT
.,.,TRBJ1-1,TRBV5-1,CASSLARNTEAFF,TGCGCCAGCAGCTTGGCCAGGAACACTGAAGCTTTCTTT
.,TRBD1,TRBJ1-2,TRBV6-1,CASVGQGPLYGYTF,TGTGCCAGCGTGGGACAGGGGCCTTTATATGGCTACACCTTC
.,.,TRBJ1-5,TRBV5-1,CARTPAGGHNQPQHF,TGCGCCCGTACGCCCGCCGGGGGGCATAATCAGCCCCAGCATTTT
.,TRBD2,TRBJ2-7,TRBV27,CASSLSGRGSYEQYF,TGTGCCAGCAGTTTATCCGGGAGGGGGAGCTACGAGCAGTACTTC
.,.,TRBJ2-3,TRBV11-2,CASSLVGELTDTQYF,TGTGCCAGCAGCTTAGTCGGAGAACTGACAGATACGCAGTATTTT
few,TRBD1,TRBJ1-1,TRBV18,CASSTGQGSTEAFF,TGTGCCAGCTCAACGGGACAGGGGAGCACTGAAGCTTTCTTT
.,TRBD1,TRBJ2-1,TRBV5-4,CASSLPVQGMPSYNEQFF,TGTGCCAGCAGCCTCCCGGTACAGGGGATGCCCTCCTACAATGAGCAGTTCTTC
once,.,TRBJ2-7,TRBV28,CASGQNSYEQYF,TGTGCCAGCGGACAGAACTCCTACGAGCAGTACTTC
.,.,TRBJ2-5,TRBV29-1,CSVEPRGAETQYF,TGCAGCGTTGAACCCCGGGGGGCGGAGACCCAGTACTTC
.,.,TRBJ1-4,TRBV6-5,CASSYSEQTNEKLFF,TGTGCCAGCAGTTACTCGGAGCAAACTAATGAAAAACTGTTTTTT
once,.,TRBJ1-3,TRBV15,CATSRGTREGSGNTIYF,TGTGCCACCAGCAGAGGGACGAGGGAAGGCTCTGGAAACACCATATATTTT
.,.,TRBJ2-7,TRBV2,CASRKDTEQYF,TGTGCCAGCAGAAAGGACACCGAGCAGTACTTC
.,TRBD2,TRBJ2-1,TRBV7-6,CASSSLIAGDYNEQFF,TGTGCCAGCAGCTCATTGATAGCGGGAGATTACAATGAGCAGTTCTTC
.,.,TRBJ1-5,TRBV6-4,CASAETGNQPQHF,TGTGCCAGCGCGGAAACTGGGAATCAGCCCCAGCATTTT
few,.,TRBJ1-4,TRBV5-4,CASSLTGKWDEKLFF,TGTGCCAGCAGCCTCACAGGGAAGTGGGATGAAAAACTGTTTTTT
.,.,TRBJ2-7,TRBV10-2,CASSLSTVGYEQYF,TGCGCCAGCAGCTTATCTACCGTCGGCTACGAGCAGTACTTC